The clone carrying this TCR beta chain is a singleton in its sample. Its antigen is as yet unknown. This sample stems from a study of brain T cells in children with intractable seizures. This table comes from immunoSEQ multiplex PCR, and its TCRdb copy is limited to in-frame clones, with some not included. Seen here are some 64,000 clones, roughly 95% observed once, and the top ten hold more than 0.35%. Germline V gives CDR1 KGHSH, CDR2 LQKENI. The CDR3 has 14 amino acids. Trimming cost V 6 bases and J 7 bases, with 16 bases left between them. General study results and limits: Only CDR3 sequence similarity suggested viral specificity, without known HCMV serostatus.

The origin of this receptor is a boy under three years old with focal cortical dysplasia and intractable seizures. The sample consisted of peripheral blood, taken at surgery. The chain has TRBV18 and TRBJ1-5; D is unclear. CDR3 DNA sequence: TGTGCCAGCTCCCCAGCGGGGTCGGAGCAGCCCCAGCATTTT. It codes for CASSPAGSEQPQHF.